These T cell receptor beta chains were read from a single sample in a study of memory CD4+ T cells and cytomegalovirus serostatus. Produced via immunoSEQ multiplex PCR; TCRdb's table is partial and in-frame only. The sample lists about 46,000 clones; about three quarters were seen once. Sequenced: memory CD4+ T cells from blood. The receptors here all came from an adult in good health and CMV-seronegative. Both conserved end residues are part of each CDR3. D genes are given only for firm matches. The listing skips clone size in some rows; elsewhere it reads once, few, many or a size class.

V: TRBV5-6; D: TRBD1; size: -; J: TRBJ1-2; CDR3: CASRPTGGRNYGYTF; DNA: TGTGCCAGCAGACCGACAGGGGGGAGAAACTATGGCTACACCTTC
V: TRBV30; D: -; size: once; J: TRBJ1-5; CDR3: CAWSVTGRDSNQPQHF; DNA: TGTGCCTGGAGTGTCACAGGGCGAGATAGCAATCAGCCCCAGCATTTT
V: TRBV27; D: -; size: -; J: TRBJ2-1; CDR3: CASMGRKGGYNNEQFF; DNA: TGTGCCAGCATGGGGAGAAAGGGAGGCTACAACAATGAGCAGTTCTTC
V: TRBV28; D: -; size: medium-sized; J: TRBJ1-2; CDR3: CASTIGLYGYTF; DNA: TGTGCCAGCACCATTGGGCTCTATGGCTACACCTTC
V: TRBV29-1; D: -; size: -; J: TRBJ1-2; CDR3: CSALRRRGYTF; DNA: TGCAGCGCCCTACGCAGGAGGGGCTACACCTTC
V: TRBV29-1; D: -; size: -; J: TRBJ2-7; CDR3: CSVETRDEQYF; DNA: TGCAGCGTTGAGACCAGGGACGAGCAGTACTTC
V: TRBV18; D: -; size: -; J: TRBJ2-7; CDR3: CASRNTMGGDEQYF; DNA: TGTGCCAGCAGAAACACCATGGGGGGCGACGAGCAGTACTTC
V: TRBV6-1; D: TRBD1; size: -; J: TRBJ1-2; CDR3: CASSGLGTGPGYTF; DNA: TGTGCCAGCAGTGGATTGGGGACAGGGCCTGGCTACACCTTC
V: TRBV5-1; D: -; size: -; J: TRBJ2-7; CDR3: CASSHGTTGEQYF; DNA: TGCGCCAGCAGCCATGGGACGACCGGAGAGCAGTACTTC
V: TRBV6-6; D: -; size: -; J: TRBJ1-2; CDR3: CASLEGLGFGGYTF; DNA: TGTGCCAGCCTGGAGGGATTGGGATTCGGTGGCTACACCTTC
V: TRBV15; D: -; size: -; J: TRBJ2-5; CDR3: CATSRDQETQYF; DNA: TGTGCCACCAGCAGAGATCAGGAGACCCAGTACTTC
V: TRBV10-3; D: -; size: -; J: TRBJ2-7; CDR3: CAIRGDPPYEQYF; DNA: TGTGCCATCAGAGGGGACCCCCCCTACGAGCAGTACTTC
V: TRBV6-6; D: -; size: -; J: TRBJ1-1; CDR3: CASSYLGTNTEAFF; DNA: TGTGCCAGCAGTTACCTGGGAACGAACACTGAAGCTTTCTTT
V: TRBV7-3; D: -; size: -; J: TRBJ1-5; CDR3: CANWGDLGGNQPQHF; DNA: TGTGCCAACTGGGGGGACCTAGGGGGCAATCAGCCCCAGCATTTT
V: TRBV6-1; D: -; size: -; J: TRBJ2-5; CDR3: CASSEALLSPETQYF; DNA: TGTGCCAGCAGTGAAGCACTGTTAAGTCCAGAGACCCAGTACTTC
V: TRBV9; D: -; size: -; J: TRBJ1-3; CDR3: CASSAPGGAGNTIYF; DNA: TGTGCCAGCAGCGCACCGGGGGGGGCTGGAAACACCATATATTTT
V: TRBV7-7; D: -; size: once; J: TRBJ2-1; CDR3: CASSPISPGSSEQFF; DNA: TGTGCTAGCAGCCCAATTTCCCCGGGGAGCAGTGAGCAGTTCTTC
V: TRBV11-3; D: -; size: -; J: TRBJ2-5; CDR3: CASSLEYKETQYF; DNA: TGTGCCAGCAGCTTAGAATACAAAGAGACCCAGTACTTC
V: TRBV19; D: TRBD1; size: -; J: TRBJ2-5; CDR3: CASSTGQGGETQYF; DNA: TGTGCCAGTAGTACGGGACAGGGAGGGGAGACCCAGTACTTC
V: TRBV11-2; D: -; size: -; J: TRBJ2-5; CDR3: CASSLFQGETQYF; DNA: TGTGCCAGCAGCTTATTTCAGGGTGAGACCCAGTACTTC
V: TRBV5-1; D: TRBD2; size: -; J: TRBJ2-1; CDR3: CASSDGTSAHNEQFF; DNA: TGCGCCAGCAGCGATGGGACTAGCGCCCACAATGAGCAGTTCTTC
V: TRBV7-4; D: -; size: -; J: TRBJ1-1; CDR3: CASSFCGKRQSSTEAFF; DNA: TGTGCCAGCAGCTTCTGCGGTAAACGTCAATCGTCCACTGAAGCTTTCTTT
V: TRBV19; D: -; size: -; J: TRBJ1-6; CDR3: CASSITSEVISPLHF; DNA: TGTGCCAGTAGTATAACTTCAGAAGTAATTTCACCCCTCCACTTT
V: TRBV28; D: TRBD2; size: -; J: TRBJ2-2; CDR3: CASSSPGLAGTGELFF; DNA: TGTGCCAGCAGTTCCCCGGGACTAGCTGGGACCGGGGAGCTGTTTTTT
V: TRBV4-2; D: TRBD2; size: medium-sized; J: TRBJ2-3; CDR3: CASSQDPAGGSTDTQYF; DNA: TGTGCCAGCAGCCAAGATCCGGCGGGAGGTAGCACAGATACGCAGTATTTT
V: TRBV30; D: TRBD1; size: -; J: TRBJ1-1; CDR3: CAWSVWGTGKNTEAFF; DNA: TGTGCCTGGAGTGTATGGGGGACAGGAAAGAACACTGAAGCTTTCTTT
V: TRBV7-4; D: -; size: -; J: TRBJ2-1; CDR3: CASSQLATYNEQFF; DNA: TGTGCCAGCAGCCAGCTAGCAACATACAATGAGCAGTTCTTC
V: TRBV25-1; D: -; size: -; J: TRBJ1-2; CDR3: CASSESDPNRDYGYTF; DNA: TGTGCCAGCAGTGAATCAGATCCAAACAGGGACTATGGCTACACCTTC
V: TRBV29-1; D: -; size: -; J: TRBJ1-1; CDR3: CSVGVVTGPKGEAFF; DNA: TGCAGCGTTGGGGTGGTAACAGGGCCGAAGGGCGAAGCTTTCTTT
V: TRBV4-1; D: -; size: medium-sized; J: TRBJ2-7; CDR3: CASSYGGSRDEQYF; DNA: TGCGCCAGCAGCTACGGGGGCTCAAGGGACGAGCAGTACTTC
V: TRBV10-3; D: TRBD1; size: -; J: TRBJ2-5; CDR3: CAISRTGGAQTQYF; DNA: TGTGCCATCAGCAGGACAGGGGGCGCCCAGACCCAGTACTTC
V: TRBV5-8; D: -; size: -; J: TRBJ2-5; CDR3: CASSQGQGLRETQYF; DNA: TGTGCCAGCAGCCAGGGGCAGGGGCTGCGCGAGACCCAGTACTTC
V: TRBV10-3; D: TRBD1; size: once; J: TRBJ1-1; CDR3: CAIRGTGGGLNTEAFF; DNA: TGTGCCATCCGGGGGACAGGGGGCGGCCTGAACACTGAAGCTTTCTTT
V: TRBV28; D: -; size: -; J: TRBJ2-7; CDR3: CASSLRSYEQYF; DNA: TGTGCCAGCAGTTTACGGAGCTACGAGCAGTACTTC
V: TRBV11-1; D: -; size: -; J: TRBJ1-2; CDR3: CASSLDQGPNGYTF; DNA: TGTGCCAGCAGCTTAGACCAGGGCCCGAATGGCTACACCTTC
V: TRBV27; D: TRBD2; size: -; J: TRBJ2-7; CDR3: CASSLKSGGLLSYEQYF; DNA: TGTGCCAGCAGTTTGAAAAGCGGGGGACTCCTGTCCTACGAGCAGTACTTC
V: TRBV18; D: -; size: -; J: TRBJ2-2; CDR3: CASSPLNVAGELFF; DNA: TGTGCCAGCTCACCTTTGAATGTCGCCGGGGAGCTGTTTTTT
V: TRBV7-9; D: -; size: few; J: TRBJ1-5; CDR3: CASSLQGRDQPQHF; DNA: TGTGCCAGCAGCTTGCAGGGGAGGGATCAGCCCCAGCATTTT
V: TRBV13; D: TRBD1; size: -; J: TRBJ2-7; CDR3: CASSHRGRYSYEQYF; DNA: TGTGCCAGCAGCCACAGGGGTCGATACTCCTACGAGCAGTACTTC
V: TRBV5-1; D: -; size: -; J: TRBJ2-1; CDR3: CASNLGSTLGNEQFF; DNA: TGCGCCAGCAACCTCGGAAGTACGTTAGGCAATGAGCAGTTCTTC
V: TRBV25-1; D: -; size: -; J: TRBJ2-2; CDR3: CASSEYIRGGRTGELFF; DNA: TGTGCCAGCAGTGAATACATCAGGGGAGGACGGACCGGGGAGCTGTTTTTT
V: TRBV7-6; D: -; size: -; J: TRBJ2-1; CDR3: CASSLDGSYNEQFF; DNA: TGTGCCAGCAGCTTAGACGGATCCTACAATGAGCAGTTCTTC
V: TRBV15; D: -; size: -; J: TRBJ2-4; CDR3: CATSRVGVASLNIQYF; DNA: TGTGCCACCAGCAGAGTAGGGGTGGCTAGCCTAAACATTCAGTACTTC
V: TRBV6-6; D: -; size: -; J: TRBJ2-7; CDR3: CASSYRDHEQYF; DNA: TGTGCCAGCAGTTACAGGGATCACGAGCAGTACTTC
V: TRBV19; D: -; size: few; J: TRBJ1-1; CDR3: CATRYGITEAFF; DNA: TGTGCCACCCGTTATGGGATCACTGAAGCTTTCTTT
V: TRBV7-9; D: -; size: -; J: TRBJ1-6; CDR3: CASSLGSNSPLHF; DNA: TGTGCCAGCAGCTTAGGCTCGAATTCACCCCTCCACTTT
V: TRBV13; D: -; size: -; J: TRBJ1-3; CDR3: CASSSYMGAGNTIYF; DNA: TGTGCCAGCAGCTCCTATATGGGGGCGGGAAACACCATATATTTT
V: TRBV5-1; D: -; size: -; J: TRBJ2-2; CDR3: CASSFGPKGRPGEGFF; DNA: TGCGCCAGCAGCTTCGGCCCAAAGGGGCGGCCGGGCGAGGGGTTTTTT
V: TRBV6-1; D: -; size: -; J: TRBJ1-1; CDR3: CASSVVGRGGTEAFF; DNA: TGTGCCAGCAGTGTGGTAGGGAGAGGAGGCACTGAAGCTTTCTTT
V: TRBV11-2; D: -; size: -; J: TRBJ2-7; CDR3: CASSLDRARSYEQYF; DNA: TGTGCCAGCAGCTTAGATCGGGCCAGGTCCTACGAGCAGTACTTC
V: TRBV19; D: -; size: -; J: TRBJ1-1; CDR3: CASRPQGNTEAFF; DNA: TGTGCCAGTAGGCCACAGGGAAACACTGAAGCTTTCTTT
V: TRBV29-1; D: -; size: -; J: TRBJ2-2; CDR3: CSVGVDTGELFF; DNA: TGCAGCGTTGGTGTGGACACCGGGGAGCTGTTTTTT
V: TRBV10-3; D: TRBD1; size: -; J: TRBJ1-5; CDR3: CAIAGGALQPQHF; DNA: TGTGCCATCGCAGGGGGCGCGCTTCAGCCCCAGCATTTT
V: TRBV19; D: -; size: -; J: TRBJ2-2; CDR3: CATKGNRNTGELFF; DNA: TGTGCTACAAAGGGGAACAGGAACACCGGGGAGCTGTTTTTT
V: TRBV19; D: -; size: -; J: TRBJ2-2; CDR3: CASSIGEASGELFF; DNA: TGTGCCAGTAGTATCGGGGAGGCTAGCGGGGAGCTGTTTTTT
V: TRBV5-1; D: -; size: -; J: TRBJ1-1; CDR3: CASSLWGGQSEAFF; DNA: TGCGCCAGCAGCTTATGGGGAGGACAGAGTGAAGCTTTCTTT
V: TRBV2; D: TRBD1; size: few; J: TRBJ1-2; CDR3: CASRGQGTPSNYGYTF; DNA: TGTGCCAGCAGAGGACAGGGGACCCCTTCTAACTATGGCTACACCTTC
V: TRBV30; D: TRBD1; size: -; J: TRBJ2-3; CDR3: CAWTQGTGTDTQYF; DNA: TGTGCCTGGACCCAAGGGACAGGCACAGATACGCAGTATTTT
V: TRBV25-1; D: -; size: few; J: TRBJ2-5; CDR3: CASSPLRVGRGRETQYF; DNA: TGTGCCAGCAGTCCGCTCCGAGTAGGGCGGGGAAGGGAGACCCAGTACTTC
V: TRBV19; D: TRBD1; size: once; J: TRBJ2-7; CDR3: CASSRTGVGSYEQYF; DNA: TGTGCCAGTAGTCGGACAGGGGTAGGATCCTACGAGCAGTACTTC